Sequencing of this T cell receptor (beta chain) was carried out in a study of metastatic and nonmetastatic thyroid tumors. Study summary: Both malignant and benign thyroid patients supplied peripheral blood and tumor or nodule tissue samples, across which the repertoires of these patients were then compared. Overall study findings and caveats: Compared with benign nodules, malignant thyroid tumors were reported to have significantly higher TCR beta diversity in both blood and tumor.

All patients reached thyroid surgery having received no treatment beforehand. In germline, CDR1 is SEHNR, CDR2 FQNEAQ (reference sequence). CDR3 length: 13 residues. V lost 3 bases, J lost 5 bases, and 10 bases lay in between. This clone was seen at least ten times. The target antigen is unknown. TCRdb reanalyzed the PCR reads via MiXCR. The data hold around 16,000 clones, with 15% to 19% observed a single time. J is TRBJ1-1 and V is TRBV7-9, with D unclear. The receptor's source is a female donor with papillary thyroid cancer or a benign thyroid nodule (not recorded which). Some clones in this sample may be carry-over from other donors' samples. Sequenced sample: blood. This chain's CDR3 is CASSFFGGTEAFF. The CDR3, as DNA: TGTGCCAGCAGCTTTTTTGGAGGTACTGAAGCTTTCTTT. The full variable domain, rest sourced from reference TRBV7-9 and TRBJ1-1, is DTGVSQNPRHKITKRGQNVTFRCDPISEHNRLYWYRQTLGQGPEFLTYFQNEAQLEKSRLLSDRFSAERPKGSFSTLEIQRTEQGDSAMYLCASSFFGGTEAFFGQGTRLTVV.